Listed below are T cell receptor beta chains from one sample, sequenced in a study of T-cell memory formation after mild COVID-19. TCRdb called the 5' RACE reads again in MiXCR, with one record for every CDR3 protein. The sample lists a few hundred thousand distinct CDR3 sequences, roughly a quarter occurring once. Sequenced material: PBMCs or a T cell subset sorted from them (not recorded which). The receptors derive from an adult woman who had mild COVID-19 (a few samples of this study predate the infection). Cell type and time point are not known. The CDR3 runs from the conserved cysteine through the conserved F or W. Fields, in order: clone size, J gene, D gene, V gene, CDR3 DNA, CDR3 protein. A D gene is named only where the DNA matches it firmly. Size is omitted from some rows. Given values are once, few, many or a class for expanded clones.

clone size: few; J gene: TRBJ1-1; D gene: -; V gene: TRBV6-1; CDR3 DNA: TGTGCCAGCAGTTTCGTTTTAGGTCCTGAAGCTTTCTTT; CDR3 protein: CASSFVLGPEAFF
clone size: -; J gene: TRBJ1-2; D gene: -; V gene: TRBV5-1; CDR3 DNA: TGCGCCAGCAGCACCTACCCTCGTGGGGGGCCAGGGGATGGCTACACCTTC; CDR3 protein: CASSTYPRGGPGDGYTF
clone size: -; J gene: TRBJ2-1; D gene: -; V gene: TRBV7-2; CDR3 DNA: TGTGCCAGCAGCCCCCCCAGTCAGAATGAGCAGTTCTTC; CDR3 protein: CASSPPSQNEQFF
clone size: -; J gene: TRBJ1-2; D gene: TRBD1; V gene: TRBV7-9; CDR3 DNA: TGTGCCAGCAGCTACCCGACAGGGCCTTTCTATGGCTACACCTTC; CDR3 protein: CASSYPTGPFYGYTF
clone size: many; J gene: TRBJ2-7; D gene: -; V gene: TRBV29-1; CDR3 DNA: TGCAGCGTCGCCCTGACGGCGCCCCTCTACGAGCAGTACTTC; CDR3 protein: CSVALTAPLYEQYF
clone size: few; J gene: TRBJ2-7; D gene: TRBD1; V gene: TRBV24-1; CDR3 DNA: TGTGCCACCAGTGACCCGGGACAGGCCTCCTACGAGCAGTACTTC; CDR3 protein: CATSDPGQASYEQYF
clone size: -; J gene: TRBJ1-1; D gene: -; V gene: TRBV19; CDR3 DNA: TGTGCCAGTAGTCCGAGGCTACAACGGGACACTGAAGCTTTCTTT; CDR3 protein: CASSPRLQRDTEAFF
clone size: -; J gene: TRBJ2-2; D gene: TRBD2; V gene: TRBV7-3; CDR3 DNA: TGTGCCAGCAGCCTTCTAGCGGGAGGGCCGTTCGGGGAGCTGTTTTTT; CDR3 protein: CASSLLAGGPFGELFF
clone size: few; J gene: TRBJ2-1; D gene: -; V gene: TRBV4-2; CDR3 DNA: TGTGCCAGCAGCCAAGACGCCGCTTCGATCTACAATGAGCAGTTCTTC; CDR3 protein: CASSQDAASIYNEQFF
clone size: few; J gene: TRBJ1-1; D gene: TRBD1; V gene: TRBV18; CDR3 DNA: TGTGCCAGCTCCGTCGGGACAGGAGATTTGAACACTGAAGCTTTCTTT; CDR3 protein: CASSVGTGDLNTEAFF
clone size: -; J gene: TRBJ1-6; D gene: -; V gene: TRBV4-1; CDR3 DNA: TGCGCCAGCAGCCAAGCTGCAGGGCTCAATTCACCCCTCCACTTT; CDR3 protein: CASSQAAGLNSPLHF
clone size: -; J gene: TRBJ2-3; D gene: -; V gene: TRBV21-1; CDR3 DNA: TGTGCCAGTAACCAGGGGGACCCAGATACGCAGTATTTT; CDR3 protein: CASNQGDPDTQYF
clone size: few; J gene: TRBJ1-5; D gene: -; V gene: TRBV7-6; CDR3 DNA: TGTGCCAGCAGCTTAGGGGATTTCAATCAGCCCCAGCATTTT; CDR3 protein: CASSLGDFNQPQHF
clone size: -; J gene: TRBJ2-7; D gene: -; V gene: TRBV12-3/TRBV12-4; CDR3 DNA: TGTGCCAGCAGTCCCCCCTGGACCGCTACCTACGAGCAGTACTTC; CDR3 protein: CASSPPWTATYEQYF
clone size: few; J gene: TRBJ1-1; D gene: -; V gene: TRBV6-2/TRBV6-3; CDR3 DNA: TGTGCCAGCAGGGCACAGGGCGTGGGGACTGAAGCTTTCTTT; CDR3 protein: CASRAQGVGTEAFF